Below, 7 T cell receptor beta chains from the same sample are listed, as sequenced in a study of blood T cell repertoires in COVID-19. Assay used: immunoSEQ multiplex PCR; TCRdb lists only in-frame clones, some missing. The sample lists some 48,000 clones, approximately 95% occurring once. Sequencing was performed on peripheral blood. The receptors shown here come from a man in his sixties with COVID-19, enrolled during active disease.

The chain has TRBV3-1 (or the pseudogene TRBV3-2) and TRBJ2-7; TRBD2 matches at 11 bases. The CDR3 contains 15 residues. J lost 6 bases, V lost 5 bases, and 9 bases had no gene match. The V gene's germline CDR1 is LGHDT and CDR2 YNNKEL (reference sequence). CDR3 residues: CASSEIAGGPFEQYF. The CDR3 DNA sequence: TGTGCCAGCAGCGAAATAGCGGGAGGGCCATTCGAGCAGTACTTC.

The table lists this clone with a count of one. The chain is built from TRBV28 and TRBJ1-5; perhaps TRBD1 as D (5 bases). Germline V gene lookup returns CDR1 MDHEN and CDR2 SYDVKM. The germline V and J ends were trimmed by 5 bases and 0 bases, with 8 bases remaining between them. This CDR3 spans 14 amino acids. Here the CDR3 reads CASSEQGSNQPQHF. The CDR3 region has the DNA TGTGCCAGCAGTGAGCAGGGTAGCAATCAGCCCCAGCATTTT.

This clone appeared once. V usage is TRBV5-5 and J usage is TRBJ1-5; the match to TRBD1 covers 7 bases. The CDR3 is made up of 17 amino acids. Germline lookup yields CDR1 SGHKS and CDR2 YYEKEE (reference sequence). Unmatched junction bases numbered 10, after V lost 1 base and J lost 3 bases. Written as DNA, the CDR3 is TGTGCCAGCAGCTTGTTCAGTCACAGGGGTATCAATCAGCCCCAGCATTTT. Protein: CASSLFSHRGINQPQHF. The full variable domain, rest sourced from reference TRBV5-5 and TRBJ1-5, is DAGVTQSPTHLIKTRGQQVTLRCSPISGHKSVSWYQQVLGQGPQFIFQYYEKEERGRGNFPDRFSARQFPNYSSELNVNALLLGDSALYLCASSLFSHRGINQPQHFGDGTRLSIL.

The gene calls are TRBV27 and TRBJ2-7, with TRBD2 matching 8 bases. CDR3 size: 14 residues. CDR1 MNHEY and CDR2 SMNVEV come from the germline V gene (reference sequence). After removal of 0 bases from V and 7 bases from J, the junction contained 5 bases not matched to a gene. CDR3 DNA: TGTGCCAGCAGTTTATCGGCGGGGGGTTGGGAGCAGTACTTC. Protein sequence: CASSLSAGGWEQYF.

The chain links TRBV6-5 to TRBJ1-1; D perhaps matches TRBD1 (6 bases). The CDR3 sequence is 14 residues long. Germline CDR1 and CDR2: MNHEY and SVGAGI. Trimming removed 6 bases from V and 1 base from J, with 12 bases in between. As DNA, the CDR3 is TGTGCCAGCAGCCGGGGACATACGAACACTGAAGCTTTCTTT. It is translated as CASSRGHTNTEAFF.

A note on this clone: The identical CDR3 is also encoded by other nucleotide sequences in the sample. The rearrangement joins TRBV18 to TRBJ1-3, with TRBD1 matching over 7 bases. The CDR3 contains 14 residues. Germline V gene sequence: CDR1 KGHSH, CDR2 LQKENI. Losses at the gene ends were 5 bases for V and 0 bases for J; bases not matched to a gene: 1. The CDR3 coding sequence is TGTGCCAGCTCAAGGGACAGCTCTGGAAACACCATATATTTT. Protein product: CASSRDSSGNTIYF.

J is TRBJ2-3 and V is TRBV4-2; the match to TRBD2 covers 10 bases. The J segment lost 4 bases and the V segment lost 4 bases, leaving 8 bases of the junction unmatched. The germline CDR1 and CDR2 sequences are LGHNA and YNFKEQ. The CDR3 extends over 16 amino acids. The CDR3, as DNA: TGTGCCAGCAGCCCTAAAGCGGGGGGGCCTCCAGATACGCAGTATTTT. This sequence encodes CASSPKAGGPPDTQYF.